Reported below is one T cell receptor beta chain. No antigen is known for it. The data were obtained in a study of T cells in localized non-small cell lung cancer. Broader study findings: T cell clonality was highest in uninvolved adjacent lung, above tumor. Elevated blood T cell density was associated with longer overall survival. Heterogeneity remains possible, as sequencing covered one tumor region only. Adjacent lung tissue had a median around 50 of the top 100 clones found in the tumor.

The protocol was immunoSEQ multiplex PCR, while the TCRdb copy is restricted to in-frame clones and leaves out a portion. This sample has about 8,000 clones, with about 87% found just once. This CDR3 contains 15 residues. With 0 bases removed from V and 1 base from J, the gap between germline ends came to 8 bases. Germline values: CDR1 SGDLS, CDR2 YYNGEE. Sequenced material: peripheral blood, taken before any cancer treatment. The chain carries TRBV9 and TRBJ2-1; D is unclear. This TCR derives from a male donor older than 55 with stage III lung adenocarcinoma. CDR3 region: CASSVAVSSYNEQFF. CDR3 nucleotide sequence: TGTGCCAGCAGCGTAGCGGTGAGTTCCTACAATGAGCAGTTCTTC.